This T cell receptor beta chain was identified during a study of blood T cell repertoires in COVID-19. Study information: The analysed material was cDNA or gDNA that came from T cells, B-cell-depleted T cells, or PBMCs.

Recruits, aged roughly 18 to 95 years, lived in about two dozen US areas. Donors were grouped by their self-reported clinical history. The CDR3 is made up of 14 amino acids. The V and J ends lost 0 bases and 4 bases respectively, with 9 bases between them. Germline CDR1 is LGHNA and CDR2 is YSLEER. As processed by the authors: The authors estimated nucleated cell counts from reference gene primer amplification. Using immunoSEQ multiplex PCR, the repertoire was profiled, and TCRdb retains in-frame clones only, with some absent. V and J calls and clone size are those listed in that table; D and trimming were worked out from the DNA. There are 300,000 or so clones in the sample; approximately 86% occur only once, and approximately 4% lies in the top ten.

This TCR came from a woman aged 40 to 50 with acute COVID-19. Input material: PBMCs or T cells enriched from blood (not recorded which). The gene calls are TRBV4-3 and TRBJ1-2; no clear D gene. CDR3 DNA: TGCGCCAGCAGCCAAGATATAACTGGCTATGGCTACACCTTC. It translates to CASSQDITGYGYTF.